The subject of this entry is one T cell receptor beta chain. The sample comes from a study of blood T cell repertoires in COVID-19. Overall study: Samples came from the United States, Italy and Spain, spanning acute and convalescent COVID-19. T cells, B-cell-depleted T cells, or PBMCs supplied cDNA or gDNA.

As processed by the authors: Amplifying reference gene primers gave estimates of nucleated cell counts. The data were produced by immunoSEQ multiplex PCR, yet TCRdb's version contains in-frame clones alone and is incomplete. V and J calls and clone size come straight from that table; D and trimming were deduced from the DNA. The sample shows more than 95,000 clones, roughly 83% of them seen only once. The ends lost 7 bases at V and 1 base at J; junction bases unmatched: 9. This CDR3 comprises 15 residues. Per germline, CDR1 KGHDR and CDR2 SFDVKD. Material for sequencing was peripheral blood. The receptor was isolated from a human donor in a cohort sampled during active COVID-19. V gene TRBV24-1 combines with J gene TRBJ2-7; 7 nucleotides match TRBD1. Here the CDR3 DNA reads TGTGCCACCAGCGGGGCCGGGACAGTTTCCTACGAGCAGTACTTC. It specifies CATSGAGTVSYEQYF.